This entry describes one T cell receptor (beta chain). As yet, its antigen is unknown. Trimming at V came to 6 bases and at J to 10 bases, leaving 15 bases not matched to a gene. Looked up from germline, CDR1 is LNHDA and CDR2 is SQIVND (reference sequence). The CDR3 totals 17 residues. This record belongs to a study of cytomegalovirus exposure and HLA in healthy donors. The study's findings and limits: When the data were analyzed later, several of the most significant clusters appeared to be linked to common viral pathogens. The study carried out a later analysis of TCR beta sequences. It associated some 17,000 of them with specific HLA alleles at a false discovery rate of 0.05. Highly shared variants forming one cluster were likely a sequencing artifact.

With 60 Vbeta and 13 Jbeta primers, the PCR was carried out. The data were produced by immunoSEQ multiplex PCR, yet TCRdb's version contains in-frame clones alone and is incomplete. Among around 91,000 clones, 78% were seen once, and the ten largest hold approximately 4.8%. The chain links TRBV19 to TRBJ2-3; TRBD2 matches 14 bases. The source of this sequence is a male donor in good health and CMV-seropositive. Input material: PBMCs. The CDR3, as DNA: TGTGCCAGTAGCGTCACCGGGACTAGCGGGGGCCCGGCCTCGCAGTATTTT. Protein sequence: CASSVTGTSGGPASQYF.